This T cell receptor beta chain originates from a study of OX40 agonist ivuxolimab in advanced cancers. This CDR3 is 15 amino acids long. The germline CDR1 and CDR2 sequences are MNHEY and SMNVEV (reference sequence). The ends were cut back, 1 base at V and 12 bases at J, with 19 bases in the middle. The data were produced by immunoSEQ multiplex PCR, yet TCRdb's version contains in-frame clones alone and is incomplete. The table shows roughly 100,000 clones, with approximately 90% occurring only once. Specimen: CD4+ or CD8+ T cells sorted from blood, collected in a trial of the OX40 agonist ivuxolimab. This sequence originates from an adult with an advanced solid tumor such as melanoma, head and neck, liver or kidney cancer. The chain has TRBV27 and TRBJ2-1, with D possibly TRBD1 on 6 matching bases. The CDR3 DNA is TGTGCCAGCAGTTTATACGCGCACAGGGTAGAAGGGCAGTTCTTC. Its translation is CASSLYAHRVEGQFF.